This TCR beta chain appears in the sequencing data of a study of blood T cell repertoires in COVID-19. The assay was immunoSEQ multiplex PCR, and TCRdb's table has in-frame clones only and misses some. Among fewer than 450,000 clones listed, about 93% were seen once. Germline CDR1 is SGHNT and CDR2 is YENEEA. The V and J ends lost 6 bases and 9 bases respectively, with 18 bases between them. This CDR3 is built from 14 residues. The rearrangement links TRBV11-3 to TRBJ2-1; possibly TRBD2 for D (5 bases). The sample taken for sequencing was peripheral blood. The source of this sequence is a woman aged 18-35 years who had recovered from COVID-19. The CDR3 loop is CASRSARYGGEQFF. The CDR3 bases are TGTGCCAGCAGGTCCGCCCGTTATGGAGGTGAGCAGTTCTTC. Using reference TRBV11-3 and TRBJ2-1 for the parts outside the CDR3, the full variable domain is EAGVVQSPRYKIIEKKQPVAFWCNPISGHNTLYWYLQNLGQGPELLIRYENEEAVDDSQLPKDRFSAERLKGVDSTLKIQPAELGDSAVYLCASRSARYGGEQFFGPGTRLTVL.